The rows below give T cell receptor beta chains drawn from one sample of a study of T cell responses to AZD1222 COVID-19 vaccine. Repertoires were generated with immunoSEQ multiplex PCR, while TCRdb's copy carries only in-frame clones and drops some. The table records about 62,000 clones, 76% of them present only once. The sequencing used peripheral blood, collected on day 0 of AZD1222 vaccination. The receptors come from an adult in good health. Each CDR3 is given with its conserved first and last residue. The D gene is left open where the match is weak. Where a row states a size, it is once, few, many or the class of an expanded clone; other rows omit it.

TRBV4-3,TRBD2,TRBJ2-7,NA,CASSQDVAGVTYEQYF,TGCGCCAGCAGCCAAGATGTGGCGGGGGTGACCTACGAGCAGTACTTC
TRBV10-3,NA,TRBJ2-1,NA,CAITAVGTHEQFF,TGTGCCATCACAGCCGTGGGGACCCATGAGCAGTTCTTC
TRBV2,TRBD1,TRBJ1-2,NA,CASSEEWTGVGGYTF,TGTGCCAGCAGTGAAGAATGGACAGGGGTCGGCGGCTACACCTTC
TRBV13,TRBD2,TRBJ2-7,NA,CASSSGLAGGPPTKQYF,TGTGCCAGCAGCTCCGGACTAGCGGGGGGCCCTCCTACGAAACAGTACTTC
TRBV2,TRBD1,TRBJ1-5,NA,CASDRGRTQPQHF,TGTGCCAGCGACAGGGGCAGGACTCAGCCCCAGCATTTT
TRBV25-1,NA,TRBJ2-1,once,CASSEWPRGNEQFF,TGTGCCAGCAGTGAATGGCCCAGGGGCAATGAGCAGTTCTTC
TRBV10-1,NA,TRBJ2-2,NA,CASSNSQGNTGELFF,TGCGCCAGCAGTAATTCGCAGGGGAACACCGGGGAGCTGTTTTTT
TRBV13,TRBD1,TRBJ2-7,NA,CASSLEPRQGGLGFEQYF,TGTGCCAGCAGCTTAGAACCGCGACAGGGCGGTTTGGGGTTTGAGCAGTACTTC
TRBV9,NA,TRBJ2-7,NA,CASSPIPGNYEQYF,TGTGCCAGCAGCCCTATCCCAGGGAACTACGAGCAGTACTTC
TRBV30,TRBD2,TRBJ2-7,few,CAWRRGRNYEQYF,TGTGCCTGGAGGCGGGGGAGGAACTACGAGCAGTACTTC
TRBV3-1/TRBV3-2,NA,TRBJ1-2,NA,CASSQWDGGPTNYGYTF,TGTGCCAGCAGCCAGTGGGACGGAGGGCCGACTAACTATGGCTACACCTTC
TRBV9,NA,TRBJ2-2,NA,CASSVANREVAGELFF,TGTGCCAGCAGCGTAGCTAACAGGGAGGTCGCCGGGGAGCTGTTTTTT
TRBV12-3/TRBV12-4,NA,TRBJ2-3,NA,CASSQRGARTQYF,TGTGCCAGCAGCCAGAGAGGGGCGCGTACGCAGTATTTT
TRBV28,TRBD2,TRBJ2-1,NA,CASTLGTRGNEQFF,TGTGCCAGCACTCTCGGGACTAGAGGCAATGAGCAGTTCTTC
TRBV4-3,TRBD2,TRBJ2-1,NA,CASSQGTSFSYNEQFF,TGCGCCAGCAGCCAAGGGACTAGCTTCTCCTACAATGAGCAGTTCTTC
TRBV9,NA,TRBJ1-2,once,CASSVLGSNYGYTF,TGTGCCAGCAGCGTACTGGGGTCTAACTATGGCTACACCTTC
TRBV5-4,NA,TRBJ2-2,few,CASSPGTGELFF,TGTGCCAGCAGCCCTGGGACCGGGGAGCTGTTTTTT
TRBV9,NA,TRBJ2-3,NA,CASSVTDIDTDTQYF,TGTGCCAGCAGCGTAACAGACATTGACACAGATACGCAGTATTTT
TRBV21-1,NA,TRBJ1-1,NA,CASSKERGNTEAFF,TGTGCCAGCAGCAAAGAACGGGGAAACACTGAAGCTTTCTTT
TRBV14,NA,TRBJ1-1,NA,CASSQVAGADTEAFF,TGTGCCAGCAGCCAAGTCGCGGGGGCTGACACTGAAGCTTTCTTT
TRBV5-1,NA,TRBJ2-1,NA,CASSLGWNNEQFF,TGCGCCAGCAGCTTAGGCTGGAACAATGAGCAGTTCTTC
TRBV6-4,NA,TRBJ1-4,once,CASSGPSQRMGLFF,TGTGCCAGCAGCGGTCCCTCCCAGCGGATGGGACTGTTTTTT
TRBV7-8,NA,TRBJ2-7,NA,CASSLLAEGFGEQYF,TGTGCCAGCAGCTTGCTAGCTGAGGGGTTCGGGGAGCAGTACTTC
TRBV2,TRBD1,TRBJ2-2,few,CASNQGDTGELFF,TGTGCCAGCAATCAGGGGGACACCGGGGAGCTGTTTTTT
TRBV7-3,NA,TRBJ2-7,NA,CASSLSSVTDYEQYF,TGTGCCAGCAGCTTATCGTCCGTGACGGACTACGAGCAGTACTTC
TRBV19,TRBD1,TRBJ2-7,medium-sized,CASSWDSGYEQYF,TGTGCCAGTAGTTGGGACAGTGGCTACGAGCAGTACTTC
TRBV5-5,NA,TRBJ1-5,NA,CASSLAEYQPQHF,TGTGCCAGCAGCTTGGCAGAATATCAGCCCCAGCATTTT
TRBV3-1/TRBV3-2,NA,TRBJ1-3,NA,CASSRRYEGSGNTIYF,TGTGCCAGCAGCCGTCGGTACGAGGGCTCTGGAAACACCATATATTTT
TRBV10-2,NA,TRBJ1-4,NA,CASSESDWREKLFF,TGCGCCAGCAGTGAGTCGGATTGGAGAGAAAAACTGTTTTTT
TRBV18,NA,TRBJ1-3,NA,CASSAGTSGNTIYF,TGTGCCAGCTCAGCCGGGACAAGTGGAAACACCATATATTTT
TRBV5-1,TRBD2,TRBJ2-1,once,CASSLAGGALEQFF,TGCGCCAGCAGCTTGGCCGGGGGGGCACTTGAGCAGTTCTTC
TRBV7-2,TRBD1,TRBJ1-6,few,CASSSRRQGSGNSPLHF,TGTGCCAGCAGCAGTCGGAGACAGGGCTCAGGAAATTCACCCCTCCACTTT
TRBV7-6,NA,TRBJ2-5,many,CASSPFAGSTETQYF,TGTGCCAGCAGCCCCTTCGCAGGGAGCACGGAGACCCAGTACTTC
TRBV6-5,NA,TRBJ2-7,NA,CASSYSLDSYEQYF,TGTGCCAGCAGTTACTCGTTGGATTCCTACGAGCAGTACTTC
TRBV19,NA,TRBJ2-2,NA,CASSFDTGELFF,TGTGCCAGTAGTTTTGACACCGGGGAGCTGTTTTTT
TRBV5-1,NA,TRBJ1-1,NA,CASSLGRANTEAFF,TGCGCCAGCTCCCTGGGACGGGCGAACACTGAAGCTTTCTTT
TRBV19,NA,TRBJ1-4,NA,CASSPSLGGLNEKLFF,TGTGCCAGTAGTCCCTCCCTGGGGGGATTAAATGAAAAACTGTTTTTT
TRBV5-8,NA,TRBJ2-2,NA,CASRQTILRTGELFF,TGTGCCAGCAGGCAGACAATCTTACGCACCGGGGAGCTGTTTTTT
TRBV4-2,TRBD1,TRBJ1-6,once,CASSLDRVTYNSPLHF,TGTGCCAGCAGCCTTGACAGGGTCACCTATAATTCACCCCTCCACTTT
TRBV5-1,TRBD1,TRBJ1-2,NA,CASSRDRGMVDGYTF,TGCGCCAGCAGCCGGGACAGGGGGATGGTGGATGGCTACACCTTC